The text below deals with one TCR beta chain. The data were taken from a study of PD-1 blockade in classical Hodgkin lymphoma. Clones were read by immunoSEQ multiplex PCR, and TCRdb kept only the in-frame ones, dropping some. Of about 75,000 clones in the sample, more than 85% are singletons; the top ten hold 6.5% to 8%. The CDR3 length is 15 residues. Trimming cost V 1 base and J 4 bases; bases outside gene matches: 2. Germline V gives CDR1 LGHNA, CDR2 YSLEER. All patients relapsed after autologous stem cell transplantation, and brentuximab vedotin exposure varied. This chain uses TRBV4-3 with TRBJ2-7; TRBD2 matches 12 bases. The TCR was taken from a human donor with classical Hodgkin lymphoma. The sequencing used peripheral blood mononuclear cells (PBMCs), collected at baseline. The CDR3 DNA sequence: TGCGCCAGCAGCCAAGGGGGACTAGCGGGTTACGAGCAGTACTTC. Its protein is CASSQGGLAGYEQYF.